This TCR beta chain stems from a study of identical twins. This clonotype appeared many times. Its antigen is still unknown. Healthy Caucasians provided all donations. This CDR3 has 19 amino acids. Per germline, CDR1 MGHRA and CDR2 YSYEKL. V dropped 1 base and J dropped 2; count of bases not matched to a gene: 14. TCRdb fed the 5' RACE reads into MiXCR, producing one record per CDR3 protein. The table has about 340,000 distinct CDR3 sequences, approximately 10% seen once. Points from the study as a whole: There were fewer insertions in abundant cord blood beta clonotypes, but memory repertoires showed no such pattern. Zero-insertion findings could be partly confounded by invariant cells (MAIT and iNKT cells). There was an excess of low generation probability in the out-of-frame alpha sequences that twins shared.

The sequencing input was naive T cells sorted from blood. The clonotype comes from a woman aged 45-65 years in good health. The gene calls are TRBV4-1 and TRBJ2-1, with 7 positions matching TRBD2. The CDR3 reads CASSQVGLLGLGTYNEQFF. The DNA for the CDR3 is TGCGCCAGCAGCCAAGTAGGCCTTCTCGGACTAGGAACCTACAATGAGCAGTTCTTC.